A selection of T cell receptor beta chains follows, all from one sample in a study of beta chain features in type 1 diabetes. Libraries were prepared by immunoSEQ multiplex PCR; TCRdb keeps only in-frame clonotypes and omits some of them. The sample gives around 260,000 clones, approximately 25% of which show up once; about 0.011% is in the top ten. Sequencing was carried out using naive CD4+ T cells from blood. All receptors come from a woman aged 25-40 years with type 1 diabetes. The CDR3 runs from the conserved cysteine through the conserved F or W. A D gene is named only where the DNA matches it firmly. Clone size is not always given. Where it is, it says once, few, many or a class for expanded clones.

TRBJ1-2 | . | few | TRBV15 | TGTGCCACCAGCAGAGTCGATTACGGGGATGGCTACACCTTC | CATSRVDYGDGYTF
TRBJ2-7 | . | . | TRBV30 | TGTGCCTGGGAGGTAGGAACCTACGAGCAGTACTTC | CAWEVGTYEQYF
TRBJ2-7 | TRBD2 | . | TRBV5-1 | TGCGCCAGCAGCTTCTGGACTAGCGGAAGTGGCGAGCAGTACTTC | CASSFWTSGSGEQYF
TRBJ2-5 | TRBD2 | . | TRBV28 | TGTGCCAGCAGTGGGACTAGATCGAGTGGGGAGACCCAGTACTTC | CASSGTRSSGETQYF
TRBJ1-2 | TRBD1 | . | TRBV28 | TGTGCCAGCAGTCCAGGGGGCGACTATGGCTACACCTTC | CASSPGGDYGYTF
TRBJ2-5 | . | . | TRBV5-4 | TGTGCCAGCAGCATCCCCCTGACAGGAAGGGAGACCCAGTACTTC | CASSIPLTGRETQYF
TRBJ2-5 | TRBD1 | . | TRBV27 | TGTGCCAGCAGATTGACAGGGGCGGGAGAGACCCAGTACTTC | CASRLTGAGETQYF
TRBJ2-1 | TRBD2 | . | TRBV10-3 | TGTGCCATCAGTGAGGGGAGCGGGAGAGGGGACAATGAGCAGTTCTTC | CAISEGSGRGDNEQFF
TRBJ2-7 | TRBD1 | few | TRBV5-1 | TGCGCCAGCACCAGAACGGGACAGTCCTACGAGCAGTACTTC | CASTRTGQSYEQYF
TRBJ2-1 | TRBD2 | few | TRBV18 | TGTGCCAGCTCACCCCCGGGACTAGCGGACAGCTCCTACAATGAGCAGTTCTTC | CASSPPGLADSSYNEQFF
TRBJ1-4 | . | few | TRBV29-1 | TGCAGCGTTGAGGAGCTGTATAATGAAAAACTGTTTTTT | CSVEELYNEKLFF
TRBJ1-1 | . | . | TRBV11-2 | TGTGCCAGCAGCTCTCAGGCGGACACAGAAGCTTTCTTT | CASSSQADTEAFF
TRBJ2-3 | . | . | TRBV7-2 | TGTGCCAGCAGCTTAAAGGGGATCGTGGTGTATTTT | CASSLKGIVVYF
TRBJ2-6 | . | few | TRBV27 | TGTGCCAGCAGTCCCCGGACATTTTACTCTGGGGCCAACGTCCTGACTTTC | CASSPRTFYSGANVLTF
TRBJ2-2 | . | few | TRBV11-1 | TGTGCCAGCAGCGTACAGCCCGATCCGATTGACACCGGGGAGCTGTTTTTT | CASSVQPDPIDTGELFF
TRBJ2-3 | . | few | TRBV30 | TGTGCCTGGAGTGGTTCCGGGAGACCCGGGGATACGCAGTATTTT | CAWSGSGRPGDTQYF
TRBJ2-7 | . | few | TRBV6-1 | TGTGCCACAGGTTGGGGGGGCGAAGGCTACGAGCAGTACTTC | CATGWGGEGYEQYF
TRBJ2-5 | TRBD2 | . | TRBV9 | TGTGCCAGCAGCACGGGACTAGCGGGAGTTGAGACCCAGTACTTC | CASSTGLAGVETQYF
TRBJ2-6 | . | few | TRBV27 | TGTGCCAGCAGTTTATCGTGGGGGGTAGGGGCCAACGTCCTGACTTTC | CASSLSWGVGANVLTF
TRBJ2-3 | TRBD2 | . | TRBV7-3 | TGTGCCAGCAGCTTACAAGGAGCGGGAACATCTGTTGGCACAGATACGCAGTATTTT | CASSLQGAGTSVGTDTQYF
TRBJ2-5 | TRBD1 | few | TRBV29-1 | TGCAGCGTCGCGACAGGGAGAGAGACCCAGTACTTC | CSVATGRETQYF
TRBJ2-7 | TRBD1 | . | TRBV6-6 | TGTGCCAGCAGTCCCGGGACAGTCTCCTACGAGCAGTACTTC | CASSPGTVSYEQYF
TRBJ1-2 | TRBD1 | . | TRBV11-2 | TGTGCCAGCAGCCCCAGAGGACAGGGGGACTATGGCTACACCTTC | CASSPRGQGDYGYTF
TRBJ2-5 | TRBD1 | . | TRBV9 | TGTGCCAGCAGCCCAAGGACAGGGGGCATCGAGACCCAGTACTTC | CASSPRTGGIETQYF
TRBJ1-2 | . | few | TRBV28 | TGTGCCAGCAGTTTAGGGGGGACCGGCTACACCTTC | CASSLGGTGYTF
TRBJ2-1 | TRBD2 | . | TRBV5-1 | TGCGCCTGCACCGGGACTAGCGGGAGGAATGAGCAGTTCTTC | CACTGTSGRNEQFF
TRBJ2-1 | TRBD1 | . | TRBV18 | TGTGCCAGCTCACCAGGGACAGGGCGACCAGACAATGAGCAGTTCTTC | CASSPGTGRPDNEQFF
TRBJ2-2 | TRBD2 | . | TRBV2 | TGTGCCAGCAGTCCTAGCGGGTTAACCGGGGAGCTGTTTTTT | CASSPSGLTGELFF
TRBJ1-1 | . | . | TRBV6-5 | TGTGCCAGCAGCTCCGCGGGTTCGGGAATCACTGAAGCTTTCTTT | CASSSAGSGITEAFF
TRBJ2-4 | TRBD1 | few | TRBV14 | TGTGCCAGCAGCCAACTTGACAGGGCGGCCATTCAGTACTTC | CASSQLDRAAIQYF
TRBJ2-2 | TRBD2 | once | TRBV5-1 | TGCGCCAGCAGCCGGCTAGCGGCGAACACCGGGGAGCTGTTTTTT | CASSRLAANTGELFF
TRBJ2-7 | TRBD1 | few | TRBV5-1 | TGCGCCAGCAGGGGACAGGGTTCAAGGCCCTACGAGCAGTACTTC | CASRGQGSRPYEQYF
TRBJ2-1 | TRBD2 | . | TRBV11-2 | TGTGCCAGCAGACTGGGACTAGCGGGAGGTAGGAATGAGCAGTTCTTC | CASRLGLAGGRNEQFF
TRBJ2-1 | . | . | TRBV7-3 | TGTGCCAGCAGCAGGGGGGGCGGCTCCTACAATGAGCAGTTCTTC | CASSRGGGSYNEQFF
TRBJ2-7 | TRBD2 | few | TRBV6-5 | TGTGCCAGCAGTTACTCGAGCGGGATGGACTACGAGCAGTACTTC | CASSYSSGMDYEQYF